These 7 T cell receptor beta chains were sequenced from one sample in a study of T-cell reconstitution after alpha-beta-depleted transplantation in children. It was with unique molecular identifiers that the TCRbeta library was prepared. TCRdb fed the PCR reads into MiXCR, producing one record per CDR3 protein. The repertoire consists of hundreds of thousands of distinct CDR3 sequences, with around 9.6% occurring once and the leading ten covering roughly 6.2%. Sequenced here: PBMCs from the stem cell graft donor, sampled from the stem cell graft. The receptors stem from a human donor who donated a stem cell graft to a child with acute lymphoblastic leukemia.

The CDR3 here is CASSPTRDRIAPGNTIYF. The CDR3 coding sequence is TGCGCCAGCAGCCCTACCCGGGACAGGATCGCGCCTGGAAACACCATATATTTT. The chain combines TRBV4-1 with TRBJ1-3, with 8 bases fitting TRBD1. The length of the CDR3 is 18 residues. V dropped 4 bases and J dropped 2; count of bases not matched to a gene: 13. Germline V CDR1 and CDR2: MGHRA, YSYEKL.

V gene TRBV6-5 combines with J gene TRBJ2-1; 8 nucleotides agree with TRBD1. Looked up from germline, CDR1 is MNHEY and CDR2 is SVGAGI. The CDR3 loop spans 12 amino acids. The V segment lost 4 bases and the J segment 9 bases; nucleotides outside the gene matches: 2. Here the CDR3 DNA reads TGTGCCAGCAGTTTCCAGGGGGCTGAGCAGTTCTTC. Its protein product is CASSFQGAEQFF.

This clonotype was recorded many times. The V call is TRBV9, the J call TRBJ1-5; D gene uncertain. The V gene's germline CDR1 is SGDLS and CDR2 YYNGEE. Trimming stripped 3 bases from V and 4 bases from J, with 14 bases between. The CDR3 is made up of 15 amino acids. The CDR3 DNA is TGTGCCAGCAGCGCGGACGGCGGAGCTAATCAGCCCCAGCATTTT. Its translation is CASSADGGANQPQHF.

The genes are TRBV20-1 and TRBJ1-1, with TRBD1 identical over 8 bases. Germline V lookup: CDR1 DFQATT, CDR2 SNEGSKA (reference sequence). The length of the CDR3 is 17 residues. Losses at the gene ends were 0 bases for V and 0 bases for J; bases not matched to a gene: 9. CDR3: CSARDRGRVTLNTEAFF. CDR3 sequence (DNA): TGCAGTGCTAGAGACAGGGGGCGGGTGACGCTGAACACTGAAGCTTTCTTT.

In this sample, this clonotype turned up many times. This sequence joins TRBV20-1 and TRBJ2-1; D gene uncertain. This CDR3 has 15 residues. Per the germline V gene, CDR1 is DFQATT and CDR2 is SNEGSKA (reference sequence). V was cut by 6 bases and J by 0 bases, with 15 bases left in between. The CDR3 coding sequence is TGCAGTGCCTGGACCCCTCCCGTCTCCTACAATGAGCAGTTCTTC. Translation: CSAWTPPVSYNEQFF.

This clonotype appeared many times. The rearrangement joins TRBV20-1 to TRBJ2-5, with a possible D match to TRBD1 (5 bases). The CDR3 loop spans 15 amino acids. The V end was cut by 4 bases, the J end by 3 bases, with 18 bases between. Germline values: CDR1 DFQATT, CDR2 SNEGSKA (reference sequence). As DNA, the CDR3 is TGCAGTGCTAAAGAATTTGGCAGGGAAGAAGAGACCCAGTACTTC. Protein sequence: CSAKEFGREEETQYF.

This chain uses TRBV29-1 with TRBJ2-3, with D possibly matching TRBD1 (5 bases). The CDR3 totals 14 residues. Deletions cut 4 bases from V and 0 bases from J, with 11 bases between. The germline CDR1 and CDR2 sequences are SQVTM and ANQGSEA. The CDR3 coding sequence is TGCAGCGTTGGACAGACCTCTAGCACAGATACGCAGTATTTT. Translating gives CSVGQTSSTDTQYF.